This T cell receptor (beta chain) was identified in a study of T cells in localized non-small cell lung cancer. The CDR3 loop spans 16 amino acids. CDR1 and CDR2 from the germline V gene are SGDLS and YYNGEE. V dropped 5 bases and J dropped 4; count of bases not matched to a gene: 13. This clone has only a few counts. The antigen is unknown. Study outcomes and limitations: Higher adjacent-lung clonality was associated with shorter survival. Uninvolved adjacent lung had the highest recorded T cell clonality, with tumor below it.

Sequencing used immunoSEQ multiplex PCR; TCRdb keeps in-frame clones, though not all of them. The sample contains about 1,400 clones, 25% to 30% of which appear only once. This sequence joins TRBV9 and TRBJ1-1; TRBD1 aligns across 8 bases. The sequence derives from a woman aged 18 to 49 with stage III lung adenocarcinoma. The specimen comprised normal lung tissue next to the tumor, sampled before any cancer treatment. CDR3 coding DNA: TGTGCCAGCAGTGGCGGTGCAGGACAGGGAGGCACTGAAGCTTTCTTT. It encodes CASSGGAGQGGTEAFF.